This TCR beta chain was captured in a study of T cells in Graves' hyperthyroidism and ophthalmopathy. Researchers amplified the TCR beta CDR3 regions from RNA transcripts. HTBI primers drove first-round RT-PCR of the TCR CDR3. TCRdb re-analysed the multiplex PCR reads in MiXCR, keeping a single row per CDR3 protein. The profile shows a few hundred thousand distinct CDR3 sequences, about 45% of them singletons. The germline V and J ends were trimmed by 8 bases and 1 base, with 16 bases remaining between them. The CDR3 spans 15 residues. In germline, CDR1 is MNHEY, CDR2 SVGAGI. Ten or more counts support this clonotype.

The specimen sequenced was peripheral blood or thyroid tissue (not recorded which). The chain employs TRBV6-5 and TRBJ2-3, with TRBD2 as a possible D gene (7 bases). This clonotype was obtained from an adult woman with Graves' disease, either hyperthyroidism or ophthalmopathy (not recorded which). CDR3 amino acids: CASGWSGTRTDTQYF. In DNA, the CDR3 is TGTGCCAGCGGTTGGAGCGGGACACGCACAGATACGCAGTATTTT.